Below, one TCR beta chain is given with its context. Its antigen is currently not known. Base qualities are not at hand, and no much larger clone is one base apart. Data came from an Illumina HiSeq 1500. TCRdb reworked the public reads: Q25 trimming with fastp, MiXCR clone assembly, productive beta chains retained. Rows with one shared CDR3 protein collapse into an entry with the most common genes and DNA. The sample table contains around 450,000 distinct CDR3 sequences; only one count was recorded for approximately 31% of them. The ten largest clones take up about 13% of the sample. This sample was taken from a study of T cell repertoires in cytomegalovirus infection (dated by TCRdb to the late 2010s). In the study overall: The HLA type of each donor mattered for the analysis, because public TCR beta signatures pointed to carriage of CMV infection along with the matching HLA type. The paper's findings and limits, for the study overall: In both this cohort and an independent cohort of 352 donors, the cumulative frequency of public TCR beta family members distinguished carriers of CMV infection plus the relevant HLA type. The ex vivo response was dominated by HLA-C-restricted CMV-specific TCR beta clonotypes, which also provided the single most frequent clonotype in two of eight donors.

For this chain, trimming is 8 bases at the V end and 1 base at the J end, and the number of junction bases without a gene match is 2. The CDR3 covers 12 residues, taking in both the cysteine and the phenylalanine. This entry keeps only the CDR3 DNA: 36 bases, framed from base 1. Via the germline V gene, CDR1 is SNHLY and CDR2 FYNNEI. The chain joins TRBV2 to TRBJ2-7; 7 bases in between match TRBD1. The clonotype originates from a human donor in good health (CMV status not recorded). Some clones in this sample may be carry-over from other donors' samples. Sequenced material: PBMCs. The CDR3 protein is CASLGQSYEQYF. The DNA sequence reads TGTGCCAGCTTGGGACAGTCCTACGAGCAGTACTTC.